Sequencing of this T cell receptor (beta chain) was carried out in a study of CD8+ T cells in alopecia areata. Sequencing relied on a cDNA template that was reverse transcribed from extracted RNA. TCRdb keeps only in-frame clones here, not all; method: immunoSEQ multiplex PCR. Counted here are 90,000 to 100,000 clones, about 58% occurring once; the ten biggest clones make up less than 20%. General study results and limits: With patients, TCR sharing proved less clear than in mice, a difference possibly related to HLA. Tofacitinib significantly brought down scalp clonality and expanded CD8+ clones among top 100. Sequencing of scalp samples also includes resident alphabeta T cells from normal skin.

To note about this clone: Its target is unknown.

The treatment is: oral pan-JAK inhibitor, 5-10 mg twice daily. The CDR3 is 14 residues long. Germline assignment: CDR1 SNHLY and CDR2 FYNNEI. V shed 6 bases, J shed 4 bases, and the junction held 8 bases outside the gene matches. The input for sequencing was CD8+ T cells sorted from blood, taken at week 4, from a patient treated with tofacitinib. The V and J genes are TRBV2 and TRBJ2-7; 8 nucleotides agree with TRBD1. The receptor comes from a human donor with alopecia areata. CDR3 DNA: TGTGCCAGCAGACAGGGACAGGCGGCTTACGAGCAGTACTTC. Translated, it gives CASRQGQAAYEQYF.